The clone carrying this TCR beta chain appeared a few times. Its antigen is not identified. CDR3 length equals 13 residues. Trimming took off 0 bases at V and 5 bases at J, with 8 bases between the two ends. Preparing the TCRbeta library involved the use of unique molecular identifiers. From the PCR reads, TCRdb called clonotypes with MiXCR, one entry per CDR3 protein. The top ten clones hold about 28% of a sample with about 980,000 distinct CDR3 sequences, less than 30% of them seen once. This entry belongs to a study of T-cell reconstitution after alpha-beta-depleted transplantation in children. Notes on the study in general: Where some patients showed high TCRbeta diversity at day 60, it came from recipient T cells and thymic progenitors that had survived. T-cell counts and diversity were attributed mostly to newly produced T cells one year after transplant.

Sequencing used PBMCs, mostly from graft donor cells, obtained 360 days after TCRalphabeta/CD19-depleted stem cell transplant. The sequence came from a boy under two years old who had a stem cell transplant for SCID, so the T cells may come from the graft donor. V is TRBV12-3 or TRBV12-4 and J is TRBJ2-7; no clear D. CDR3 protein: CASSLALLDEQYF. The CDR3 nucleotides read TGTGCCAGCAGTTTAGCGCTCCTCGACGAGCAGTACTTC.